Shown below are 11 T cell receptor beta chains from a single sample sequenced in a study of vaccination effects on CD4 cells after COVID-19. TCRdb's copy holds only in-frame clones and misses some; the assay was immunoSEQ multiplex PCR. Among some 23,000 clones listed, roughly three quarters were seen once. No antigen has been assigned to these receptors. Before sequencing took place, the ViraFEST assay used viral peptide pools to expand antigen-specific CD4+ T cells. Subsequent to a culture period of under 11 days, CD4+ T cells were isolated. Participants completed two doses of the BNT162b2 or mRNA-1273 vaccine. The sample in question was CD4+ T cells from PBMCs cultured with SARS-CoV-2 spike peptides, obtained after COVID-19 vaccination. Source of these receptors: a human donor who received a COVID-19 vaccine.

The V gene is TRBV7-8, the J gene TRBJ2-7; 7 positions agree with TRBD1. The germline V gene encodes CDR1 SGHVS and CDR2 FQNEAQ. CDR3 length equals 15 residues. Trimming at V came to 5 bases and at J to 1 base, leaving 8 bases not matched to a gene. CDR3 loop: CASSPNRGVSYEQYF. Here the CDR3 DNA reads TGTGCCAGCAGCCCCAACAGGGGAGTATCCTACGAGCAGTACTTC.

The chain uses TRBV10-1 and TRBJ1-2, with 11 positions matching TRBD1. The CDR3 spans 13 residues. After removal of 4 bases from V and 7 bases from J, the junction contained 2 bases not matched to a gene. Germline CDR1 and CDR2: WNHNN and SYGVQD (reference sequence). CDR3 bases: TGCGCCAGCAGTGGGGACAGGGGGACTGGCTACACCTTC. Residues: CASSGDRGTGYTF.

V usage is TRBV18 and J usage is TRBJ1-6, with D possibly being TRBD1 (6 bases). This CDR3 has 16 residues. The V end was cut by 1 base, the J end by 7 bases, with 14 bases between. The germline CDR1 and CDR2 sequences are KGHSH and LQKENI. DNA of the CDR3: TGTGCCAGCTCACCACGTTCCAGGGGATCAAATTCACCCCTCCACTTT. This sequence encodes CASSPRSRGSNSPLHF.

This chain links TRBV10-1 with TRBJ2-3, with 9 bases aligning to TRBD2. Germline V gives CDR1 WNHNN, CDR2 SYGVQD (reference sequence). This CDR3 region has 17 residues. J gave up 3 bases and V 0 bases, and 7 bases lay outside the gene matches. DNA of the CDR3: TGCGCCAGCAGTGAGTCGAGCTCAAGCGGGAGGACAGATACGCAGTATTTT. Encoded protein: CASSESSSSGRTDTQYF.

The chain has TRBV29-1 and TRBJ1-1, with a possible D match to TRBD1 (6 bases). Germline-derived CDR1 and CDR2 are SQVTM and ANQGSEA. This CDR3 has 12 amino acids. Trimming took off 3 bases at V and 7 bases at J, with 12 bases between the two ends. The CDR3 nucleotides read TGCAGCGTTGAGGGGGGGGCCGGTGAAGCTTTCTTT. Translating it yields CSVEGGAGEAFF. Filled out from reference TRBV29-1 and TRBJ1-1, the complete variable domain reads SAVISQKPSRDICQRGTSLTIQCQVDSQVTMMFWYRQQPGQSLTLIATANQGSEATYESGFVIDKFPISRPNLTFSTLTVSNMSPEDSSIYLCSVEGGAGEAFFGQGTRLTVV.

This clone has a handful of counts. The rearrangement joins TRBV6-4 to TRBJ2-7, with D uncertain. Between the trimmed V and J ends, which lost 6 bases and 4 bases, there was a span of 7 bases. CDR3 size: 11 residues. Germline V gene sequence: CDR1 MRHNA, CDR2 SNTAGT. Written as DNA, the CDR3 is TGTGCCAGCAGCTACAATTACGAGCAGTACTTC. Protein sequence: CASSYNYEQYF.

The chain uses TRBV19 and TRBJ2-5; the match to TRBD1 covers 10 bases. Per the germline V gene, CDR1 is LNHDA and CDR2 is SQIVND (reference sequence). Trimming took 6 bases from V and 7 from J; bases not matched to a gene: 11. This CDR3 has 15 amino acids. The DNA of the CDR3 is TGTGCCAGTAGATCGGACAGGGGGATCTTTGGGACCCAGTACTTC. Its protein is CASRSDRGIFGTQYF. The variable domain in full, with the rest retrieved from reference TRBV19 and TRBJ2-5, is DGGITQSPKYLFRKEGQNVTLSCEQNLNHDAMYWYRQDPGQGLRLIYYSQIVNDFQKGDIAEGYSVSREKKESFPLTVTSAQKNPTAFYLCASRSDRGIFGTQYFGPGTRLLVL.

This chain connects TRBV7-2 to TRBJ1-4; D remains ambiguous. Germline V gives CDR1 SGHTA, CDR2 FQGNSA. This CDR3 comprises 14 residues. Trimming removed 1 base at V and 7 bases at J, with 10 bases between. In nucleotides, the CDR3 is TGTGCCAGCAGCTTAGGACACTGGGGTGAAAAACTGTTTTTT. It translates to CASSLGHWGEKLFF.

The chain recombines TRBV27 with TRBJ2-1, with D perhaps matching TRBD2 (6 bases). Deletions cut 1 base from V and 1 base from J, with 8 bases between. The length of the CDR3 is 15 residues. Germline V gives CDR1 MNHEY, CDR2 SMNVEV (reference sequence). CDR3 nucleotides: TGTGCCAGCAGTTTATGGGGGGAGTCCTACAATGAGCAGTTCTTC. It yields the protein CASSLWGESYNEQFF.

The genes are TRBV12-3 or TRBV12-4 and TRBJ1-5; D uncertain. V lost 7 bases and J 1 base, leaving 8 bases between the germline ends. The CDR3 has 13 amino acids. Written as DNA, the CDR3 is TGTGCCAGCACGGGCGTAAGCAATCAGCCCCAGCATTTT. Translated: CASTGVSNQPQHF.

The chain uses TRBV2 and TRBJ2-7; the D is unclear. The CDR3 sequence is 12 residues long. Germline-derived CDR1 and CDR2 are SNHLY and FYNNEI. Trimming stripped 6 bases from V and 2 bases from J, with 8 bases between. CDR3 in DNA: TGTGCCAGCAGCTTCGGGCCCTACGAGCAGTACTTC. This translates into CASSFGPYEQYF.